The 14 T cell receptor beta chains listed next were all sequenced from one sample in a study of cytomegalovirus exposure and HLA in healthy donors. The primer mix had 60 Vbeta and 13 Jbeta primers. TCRdb's copy holds only in-frame clones and misses some; the assay was immunoSEQ multiplex PCR. The table shows 150,000 to 180,000 clones, with more than 75% occurring only once. Sequenced: PBMCs. The origin of the receptors is a woman under 30 in good health and CMV-seronegative.

V is TRBV28 and J is TRBJ1-1; D may be TRBD1 (6 bases). The germline V gene encodes CDR1 MDHEN and CDR2 SYDVKM. CDR3 length equals 14 residues. Trimming stripped 6 bases from V and 2 bases from J, with 13 bases between. CDR3 sequence reads: CASSLTGFNTEAFF. CDR3 coding DNA: TGTGCCAGCAGCCTGACAGGATTCAACACTGAAGCTTTCTTT.

This chain connects TRBV4-1 to TRBJ2-3; perhaps TRBD1 as D (5 bases). CDR1 is MGHRA, CDR2 YSYEKL, per germline. V was trimmed by 7 bases and J by 3 bases, leaving 20 bases between them. CDR3 length equals 16 residues. The CDR3 loop reads CASNDPGDRPTDTQYF. The CDR3 DNA reads as TGCGCCAGCAACGATCCAGGAGACAGACCTACAGATACGCAGTATTTT.

This clone was counted a few times. V is TRBV5-1 and J is TRBJ2-3, with D hard to call. V shed 4 bases and J shed 2 bases, with 14 bases lying between them. CDR1 and CDR2 from the germline V gene are SGHRS and YFSETQ. The CDR3 is 15 residues long. The CDR3 coding sequence is TGCGCCAGCAGCCCCCAGCGAGTAATCACAGATACGCAGTATTTT. This gives the protein CASSPQRVITDTQYF.

V gene TRBV27 combines with J gene TRBJ2-3; 8 nucleotides match TRBD2. This CDR3 comprises 14 residues. Trimming took 7 bases from V and 2 from J; bases not matched to a gene: 5. Germline loops: CDR1 MNHEY, CDR2 SMNVEV (reference sequence). This chain's CDR3 is CASNSGGPTDTQYF. The CDR3 DNA reads as TGTGCCAGCAACAGCGGGGGCCCCACAGATACGCAGTATTTT.

The V gene is TRBV18, the J gene TRBJ2-3; TRBD2 matches at 8 bases. Germline CDR1 KGHSH, CDR2 LQKENI. The junction had 13 bases not matched to a gene; V was cut back by 3 bases and J by 8 bases. The CDR3 sequence is 16 residues long. CDR3: CASSPASGSGEATQYF. As DNA, the CDR3 is TGTGCCAGCTCACCTGCGAGCGGGAGTGGGGAAGCTACGCAGTATTTT.

This chain links TRBV6-6 with TRBJ1-2; perhaps TRBD1 as D (6 bases). Germline lookup yields CDR1 MNHNY and CDR2 SVGAGI (reference sequence). The CDR3 contains 12 residues. Trimming cost V 3 bases and J 12 bases, with 14 bases left between them. Here the CDR3 DNA reads TGTGCCAGCAGTTATTCCCGGGACACGGACACCTTC. Protein sequence: CASSYSRDTDTF.

Comments on this clone: Germline is not matched at one junction end, which may reflect a read error. Other DNA sequences in this specimen translate into the identical CDR3. The V gene is TRBV5-1, the J gene TRBJ2-7; D not resolved. The CDR3 spans 13 residues. Germline CDR1 is SGHRS and CDR2 is YFSETQ. The CDR3 bases are TGTGCCAGCAGCTTTCAAACTTCCTACGAGCAGTACTTC. Translation: CASSFQTSYEQYF.

Concerning this clone itself: This sample also contains other DNA sequences that code for the same CDR3. The CDR3 DNA reads TGTGCCAGCAGTTTCACCGGGTCCTATGGCTACACCTTC. Its protein is CASSFTGSYGYTF. The chain links TRBV27 to TRBJ1-2; D not resolved. The CDR3 is 13 amino acids. V gave up 3 bases and J gave up 4 bases, with 9 bases separating them. Germline V gives CDR1 MNHEY, CDR2 SMNVEV (reference sequence).

The rearrangement uses TRBV4-1 and TRBJ1-1; D uncertain. The CDR3 has 16 amino acids. Germline CDR1 is MGHRA and CDR2 is YSYEKL. The V end lost 0 bases, the J end lost 3 bases, and 14 bases lay between the germline ends. CDR3 DNA: TGCGCCAGCAGCCAAGATGGGGAGGGATGGGACACTGAAGCTTTCTTT. Amino acids: CASSQDGEGWDTEAFF.

V usage is TRBV5-1 and J usage is TRBJ2-3; TRBD2 aligns across 12 bases. The trim removed 7 bases at V and 3 bases at J, leaving 12 bases unmatched. The germline CDR1 and CDR2 sequences are SGHRS and YFSETQ. This CDR3 region has 17 residues. CDR3 coding DNA: TGCGCCAGCCGGGCTAGCGGGAGGGCCGTCGAAACAGATACGCAGTATTTT. Translated: CASRASGRAVETDTQYF.

V and J are TRBV30 and TRBJ1-2; the D gene is possibly TRBD1 (6 bases). The germline CDR1 and CDR2 sequences are GTSNPN and SVGIG (reference sequence). V was clipped by 0 bases and J by 7 bases, with 12 bases between them. This CDR3 contains 13 residues. This CDR3 is CAWSVSRRGGYTF. The CDR3 DNA follows: TGTGCCTGGAGTGTGAGTCGCAGGGGTGGCTACACCTTC.

The CDR3 DNA reads as TGTGCCAGCAGTTTATATTGGTCAGGGGGAAGGGTGGGTGGCAATCAGCCCCAGCATTTT. It yields the protein CASSLYWSGGRVGGNQPQHF. The V and J genes are TRBV27 and TRBJ1-5, with 7 bases fitting TRBD1. The CDR3 spans 20 residues. J gave up 2 bases and V 1 base, and 17 bases lay outside the gene matches. Germline CDR1 MNHEY, CDR2 SMNVEV (reference sequence).

The chain uses TRBV6-5 and TRBJ1-2; 7 bases are a match to TRBD1. Germline trimming cut 6 bases from V and 8 bases from J; bases unmatched to any gene: 6. This CDR3 region has 12 residues. Germline assignment: CDR1 MNHEY and CDR2 SVGAGI. DNA of the CDR3: TGTGCCAGCAGAGAAGGGGGCGCGGGCTACACCTTC. Translated, it gives CASREGGAGYTF.

The chain is built from TRBV10-1 and TRBJ2-1, with 7 bases lining up with TRBD1. The CDR3 runs 15 residues. Germline V gives CDR1 WNHNN, CDR2 SYGVQD (reference sequence). Trimming took 6 bases from V and 5 from J; bases not matched to a gene: 10. CDR3 in DNA: TGCGCCAGCAGACTCCGGGACAGTGCAAACAATGAGCAGTTCTTC. It encodes CASRLRDSANNEQFF.